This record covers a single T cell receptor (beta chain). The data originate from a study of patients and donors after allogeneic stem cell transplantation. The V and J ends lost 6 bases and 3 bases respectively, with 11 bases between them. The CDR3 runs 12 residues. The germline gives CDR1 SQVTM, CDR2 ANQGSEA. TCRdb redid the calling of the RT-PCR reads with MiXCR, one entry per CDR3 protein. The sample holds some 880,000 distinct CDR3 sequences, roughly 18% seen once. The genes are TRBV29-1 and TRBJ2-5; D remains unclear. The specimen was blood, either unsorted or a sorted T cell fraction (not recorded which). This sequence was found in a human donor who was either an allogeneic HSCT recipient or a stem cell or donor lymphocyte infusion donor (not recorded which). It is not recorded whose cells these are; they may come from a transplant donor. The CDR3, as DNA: TGCAGCGTGCTCACATCGAAAGAGACCCAGTACTTC. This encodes CSVLTSKETQYF.